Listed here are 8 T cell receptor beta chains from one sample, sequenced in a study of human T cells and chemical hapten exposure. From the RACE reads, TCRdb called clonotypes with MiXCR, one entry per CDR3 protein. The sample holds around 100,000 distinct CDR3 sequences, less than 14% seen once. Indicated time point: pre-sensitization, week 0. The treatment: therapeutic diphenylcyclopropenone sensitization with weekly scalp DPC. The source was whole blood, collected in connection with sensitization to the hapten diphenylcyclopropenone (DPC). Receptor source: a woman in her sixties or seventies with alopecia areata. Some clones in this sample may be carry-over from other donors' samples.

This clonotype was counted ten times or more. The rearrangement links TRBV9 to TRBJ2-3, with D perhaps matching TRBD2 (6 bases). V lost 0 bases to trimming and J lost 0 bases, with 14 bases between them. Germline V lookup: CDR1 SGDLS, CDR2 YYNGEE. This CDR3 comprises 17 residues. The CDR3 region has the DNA TGTGCCAGCAGCGTAGGCCTCACCGGGACTAGCACAGATACGCAGTATTTT. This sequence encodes CASSVGLTGTSTDTQYF.

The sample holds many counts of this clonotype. CDR3 residues: CASSFDGTETQYF. DNA of the CDR3: TGTGCCAGCAGCTTTGACGGAACGGAGACCCAGTACTTC. The chain couples TRBV7-9 to TRBJ2-5; D remains unclear. The germline V gene has CDR1 SEHNR and CDR2 FQNEAQ (reference sequence). This CDR3 region has 13 residues. The V gene lost 3 bases and the J gene lost 5 bases, with 10 bases spanning the gap.

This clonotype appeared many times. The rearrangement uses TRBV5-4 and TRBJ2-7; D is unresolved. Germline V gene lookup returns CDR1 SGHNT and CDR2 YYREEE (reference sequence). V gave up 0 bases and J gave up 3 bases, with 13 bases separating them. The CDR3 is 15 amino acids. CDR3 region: CASSLEGFSNYEQYF. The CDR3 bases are TGTGCCAGCAGCTTGGAAGGTTTCTCGAACTACGAGCAGTACTTC.

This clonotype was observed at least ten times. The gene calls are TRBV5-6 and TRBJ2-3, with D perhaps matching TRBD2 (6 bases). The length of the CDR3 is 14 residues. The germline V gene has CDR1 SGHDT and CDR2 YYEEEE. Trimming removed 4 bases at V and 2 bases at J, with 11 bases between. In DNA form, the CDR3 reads TGTGCCAGCAGCCTATCGGGACTCACAGATACGCAGTATTTT. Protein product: CASSLSGLTDTQYF.

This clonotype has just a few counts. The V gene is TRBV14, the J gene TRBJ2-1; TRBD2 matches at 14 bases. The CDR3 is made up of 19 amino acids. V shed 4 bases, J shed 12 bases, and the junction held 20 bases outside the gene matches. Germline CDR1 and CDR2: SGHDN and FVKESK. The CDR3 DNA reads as TGTGCCAGCAGCCGGACCTTGACTAGCGGGGGGGCCGATTTAGGTCCGCAGTTCTTC. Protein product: CASSRTLTSGGADLGPQFF.

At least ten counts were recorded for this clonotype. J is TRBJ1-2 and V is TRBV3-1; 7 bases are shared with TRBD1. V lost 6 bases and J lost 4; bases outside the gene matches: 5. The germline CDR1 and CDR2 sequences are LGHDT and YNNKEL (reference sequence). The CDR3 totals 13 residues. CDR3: CASRPTGVYGYTF. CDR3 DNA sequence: TGTGCCAGCAGACCTACAGGGGTCTATGGCTACACCTTC.

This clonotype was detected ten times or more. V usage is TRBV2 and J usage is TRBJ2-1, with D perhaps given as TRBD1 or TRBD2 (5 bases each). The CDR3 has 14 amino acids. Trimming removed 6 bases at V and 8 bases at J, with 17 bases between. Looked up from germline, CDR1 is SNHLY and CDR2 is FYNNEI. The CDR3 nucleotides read TGTGCCAGCAGGTCCGGGACGGGGCTTTATGAGCAGTTCTTC. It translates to CASRSGTGLYEQFF.

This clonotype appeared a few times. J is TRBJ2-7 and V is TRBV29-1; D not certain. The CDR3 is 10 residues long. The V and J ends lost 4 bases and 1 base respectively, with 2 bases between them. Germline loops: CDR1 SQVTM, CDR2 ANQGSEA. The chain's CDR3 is CSVGSYEQYF. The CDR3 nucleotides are TGCAGCGTTGGATCCTACGAGCAGTACTTC.